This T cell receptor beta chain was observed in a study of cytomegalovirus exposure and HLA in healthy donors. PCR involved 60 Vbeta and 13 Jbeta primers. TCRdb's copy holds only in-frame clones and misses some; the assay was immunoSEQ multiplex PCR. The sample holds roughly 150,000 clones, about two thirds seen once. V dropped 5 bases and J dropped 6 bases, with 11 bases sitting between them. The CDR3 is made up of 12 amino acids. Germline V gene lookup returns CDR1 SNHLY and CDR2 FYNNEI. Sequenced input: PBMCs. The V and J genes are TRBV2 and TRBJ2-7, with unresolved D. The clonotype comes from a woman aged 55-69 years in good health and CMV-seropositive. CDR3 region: CASSTRMSEQYF. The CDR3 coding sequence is TGTGCCAGCAGTACGCGAATGAGCGAGCAGTACTTC.